The next 11 T cell receptor beta chains were all read from a single sample in a study of human T cells and chemical hapten exposure. The time point here: patch test 2, 6 weeks after DPC sensitization. Treatment given: therapeutic diphenylcyclopropenone sensitization with weekly scalp DPC. In TCRdb, the RACE reads were re-called with MiXCR into one record per CDR3 protein. This table has roughly 54,000 distinct CDR3 sequences, 9.5% to 10% appearing once. Specimen: whole blood, collected in connection with sensitization to the hapten diphenylcyclopropenone (DPC). The source of these receptors is a woman aged 50 to 60 with alopecia areata. Some clones in this sample may be carry-over from other donors' samples.

In its sample, this clonotype was seen many times. The chain combines TRBV7-2 with TRBJ2-7; 9 bases fit TRBD1. Trimming cost V 5 bases and J 1 base; bases outside gene matches: 6. The germline V gene encodes CDR1 SGHTA and CDR2 FQGNSA. The CDR3 runs 15 residues. As DNA, the CDR3 is TGTGCCAGCAGCAAACGGACAGGGGATTCCTACGAGCAGTACTTC. Encoded protein: CASSKRTGDSYEQYF.

The rearrangement links TRBV2 to TRBJ2-7, with 7 positions matching TRBD1. V lost 8 bases and J lost 3; bases outside the gene matches: 10. The germline CDR1 and CDR2 sequences are SNHLY and FYNNEI. The CDR3 is made up of 14 amino acids. CDR3 protein: CASSLDRADYEQYF. CDR3 nucleotides: TGTGCCAGCTCACTCGACAGGGCCGACTACGAGCAGTACTTC. Full variable domain (missing parts from reference TRBV2 and TRBJ2-7): EPEVTQTPSHQVTQMGQEVILRCVPISNHLYFYWYRQILGQKVEFLVSFYNNEISEKSEIFDDQFSVERPDGSNFTLKIRSTKLEDSAMYFCASSLDRADYEQYFGPGTRLTVT.

This clonotype has more than one count but fewer than ten. V gene TRBV11-2 combines with J gene TRBJ1-2; D remains ambiguous. Germline CDR1 and CDR2: SGHAT and FQNNGV. The length of the CDR3 is 16 residues. V was pared by 5 bases and J by 6 bases, with 22 bases between. Written as DNA, the CDR3 is TGTGCCAGCAGCGATTCCCGCCGGCGAATTACGAATGGCTACACCTTC. As protein: CASSDSRRRITNGYTF.

There are many counts of this clonotype. The chain is built from TRBV20-1 and TRBJ1-1; perhaps TRBD1 as D (6 bases). The CDR3 contains 14 residues. V was clipped by 0 bases and J by 8 bases, with 16 bases between them. Germline V gene lookup returns CDR1 DFQATT and CDR2 SNEGSKA (reference sequence). The chain's CDR3 is CSAREQGIQSEAFF. CDR3 nucleotide sequence: TGCAGTGCTAGAGAGCAGGGGATCCAGTCGGAAGCTTTCTTT.

The chain employs TRBV12-3 or TRBV12-4 and TRBJ1-5; 10 bases are a match to TRBD1. The CDR3 contains 15 residues. With V trimmed by 5 bases and J by 7 bases, 8 bases remained unmatched. This CDR3 is CASSPVGQGWQPQHF. The CDR3 coding sequence is TGTGCCAGCAGTCCCGTGGGACAGGGGTGGCAGCCCCAGCATTTT.

This clonotype was seen only a few times. CDR3 loop: CASSGGANVLTF. CDR3 DNA: TGTGCCAGCAGCGGGGGGGCCAACGTCCTGACTTTC. The chain combines TRBV6-6 with TRBJ2-6; D gene ambiguous. The V gene's germline CDR1 is MNHNY and CDR2 SVGAGI (reference sequence). There are 12 residues in the CDR3. V shed 6 bases and J shed 4 bases, with 4 bases lying between them.

Turning to this clonotype: Relative to the germline gene, one junction end is altered; a read error may explain this. The chain joins TRBV7-7 to TRBJ2-2; 11 bases fit TRBD1. This CDR3 is built from 16 residues. Germline CDR1 reads SSHAT; CDR2 reads FNYEAQ (reference sequence). The CDR3 DNA reads TGTGCTAGCAGCTTAGGACAGGGGGCAAACACCGGGGAGCTGTTTTTT. It yields the protein CASSLGQGANTGELFF.

This clonotype came up many times. The J gene is TRBJ1-2, the V gene TRBV12-3 or TRBV12-4, with D possibly matching TRBD1 (6 bases). CDR3 size: 13 residues. V was clipped by 7 bases and J by 8 bases, with 17 bases between them. For the CDR3, the DNA is TGTGCCAGCAATTGGGGGGACAAGCAAGGCTACACCTTC. Protein: CASNWGDKQGYTF.

This clonotype has more than one count but fewer than ten. The chain recombines TRBV7-9 with TRBJ2-1, with a tentative D call TRBD1 (5 bases). The CDR3 runs to 14 residues. Germline V lookup: CDR1 SEHNR, CDR2 FQNEAQ (reference sequence). Trimming cost V 1 base and J 8 bases, with 12 bases left between them. CDR3 in DNA: TGTGCCAGCAGCTTAGTTTCAGGGAAGGATGAGCAGTTCTTC. This encodes CASSLVSGKDEQFF.

The chain uses TRBV5-1 and TRBJ2-1; TRBD2 is a possible D gene (7 bases). The CDR3 is 15 amino acids. The germline V gene encodes CDR1 SGHRS and CDR2 YFSETQ. V lost 4 bases and J lost 4, with 15 bases in between. The CDR3: CASSPWGGGYNEQFF. The CDR3 nucleotides read TGCGCCAGCAGCCCCTGGGGGGGCGGGTACAATGAGCAGTTCTTC.

This clonotype was picked up a small number of times. The gene calls are TRBV29-1 and TRBJ2-2; D not resolved. Germline CDR1 reads SQVTM; CDR2 reads ANQGSEA. The CDR3 runs 16 residues. Deletions cut 7 bases from V and 1 base from J, with 19 bases between. The CDR3 region is CSALTKLVGNTGELFF. The CDR3 DNA reads as TGCAGCGCCCTGACGAAGCTGGTAGGGAACACCGGGGAGCTGTTTTTT.